The following is a T cell receptor (beta chain) sequence with its context. TCRdb re-called the 5' RACE reads through MiXCR, storing one row per CDR3 protein. The sample consists of roughly 700,000 distinct CDR3 sequences, less than 10% of them appearing once. These data come from a study of identical twins. Germline V gene lookup returns CDR1 MNHEY and CDR2 SVGEGT. The CDR3 has 14 amino acids. Trimming took off 5 bases at V and 0 bases at J, with 10 bases between the two ends. The sample was also reused in another study, on yellow fever vaccine responses in identical twins.

This receptor was taken from a woman aged 18-30 years in good health. Sequencing was performed on PBMCs. V gene TRBV6-2 or TRBV6-3 combines with J gene TRBJ2-5; D unclear. The CDR3 DNA reads as TGTGCCAGCAGTGTTAGGCCGTACCAAGAGACCCAGTACTTC. This sequence encodes CASSVRPYQETQYF.